This T cell receptor beta chain is from a study of shared clonotypes between healthy human individuals (dated by TCRdb to the early 2020s). About the investigation overall: Three men and a couple of women, aged 18 to 49 years, made up the cohort. For each donor, CD4 naive and CD4 memory were each given three plates, CD8 naive was given two plates, and CD8 memory was given one plate. To estimate repertoire size and how much clonotypes are shared between individuals, the study performed deep sequencing of blood TCR repertoires from a few healthy adults. To increase sequencing depth and limit assay-specific biases, different laboratories used diverse techniques to prepare libraries and sequence TCR repertoires. Each donor's leukapheresis produced roughly between roughly 0.94 and 9.5 billion PBMCs.

Concerning this clone itself: Its target antigen remains unknown. No quality values exist for individual bases; no much larger clone is one base distant.

Donors were healthy HIV-negative adults with no recently reported acute infections or vaccinations. Only Caucasian adults living in Nashville, Tennessee, USA were represented among the donors. CD4+ T cells were enriched by magnetic negative selection; naive cells were then positively selected on CD45RA, and the negative fraction formed the memory subset. Blood was collected by leukapheresis, and PBMCs were isolated by Ficoll-Histopaque density gradient centrifugation and then cryopreserved in liquid nitrogen vapor phase. Purity and quantity of every magnetically sorted T cell population were checked by analytical flow cytometry. Each sorted fraction had its genomic DNA isolated and then quantified by UV absorbance on a Nanodrop 2000c. The V end gives up 8 bases and the J end 0 bases, leaving 4 bases in the junction not matched to a gene. The germline V gene encodes CDR1 MNHEY and CDR2 SMNVEV (reference sequence). Taken from cysteine to phenylalanine, the CDR3 has 14 residues. The retained sequence is limited to the CDR3, 42 bases, with the frame set at the first base.

What the research found in general, with its limitations: The small number of donors limited the genetic and exposure-history diversity represented. When four donors were compared, the shared fraction of clonotypes was roughly 5% for naive CD4, approximately 3.5% for naive CD8, 2.3% for memory CD4, and less than 0.45% for memory CD8. Based on pairwise subsampling, the degree of clonotype sharing among donors was expected to be affected by sequencing depth. Compared with non-shared clonotypes, the clonotypes found in all four sorted-subset donors had higher generation probabilities. Sampling was limited to blood, and TCR repertoires in tissue likely differ from TCR repertoires in blood. Even with the large sequencing depth, rarefaction of the sorted-subset datasets indicated that sequencing was incomplete. Estimated clonotype richness was generally larger for naive than for memory subsets.

TCR CDR3 regions were amplified from genomic DNA by multiplex PCR using the deep immunoSEQ assay. For each cell subset, the extracted genomic DNA was distributed evenly across all wells of several immunoSEQ 96-well plates, and each plate served as one replicate. For sorted subsets, each replicate PCR was loaded with about 0.2 ug genomic DNA, equivalent to some 27,000 T cell genomes. Purified libraries were quantified with a Qubit 3.0 fluorometer, sized on a Bioanalyzer 2100, and re-quantified with the KAPA Library Quantification kit. A separate single-read 150-cycle Illumina NextSeq 550 flow cell was used to sequence each immunoSEQ 96-well plate. Turning to the authors' computational methods: The immunoSEQ output contained only junctional sequences without quality scores, so filtering could not match that applied to full-length reads. To assign V/J genes and CDR3, sequences were annotated against IMGT germline references using PyIR, a Python wrapper for IgBLAST v1.9. Any read was removed if the V/J assignment was weak (E-value above 1e-6), the CDR3 was missing, or the read contained stop codons, out-of-frame junctions, or ambiguous translated residues. V3J clonotypes were defined as sequences sharing an identical inferred V gene, J gene, and CDR3 amino acid sequence. Percentage overlap between repertoires was computed as shared unique clonotypes divided by the size of the smaller repertoire. Repertoire richness was assessed with RTK rarefaction, the Chao1 estimator, and Recon v2.1 estimates of unobserved clonotypes. OLGA was used to compute generation probabilities for all TCRbeta clonotypes that the gDNA method yielded from a few donors. This is the immuneACCESS table as TCRdb keeps it, with only in-frame sequences that have V and J called. A part of the clones is gone; compared with another copy, unresolved V genes explain less than half, and the rest is unexplained. V, J and clone size are those of that table, while D and trimming were read from the DNA. The sample table records hundreds of thousands of clones; about 74% of these occur just once. The ten biggest clones cover 1.5% to 2% of the sample.

The material sequenced was memory CD4+ T cells sorted from blood. The sample's cell subset or site, from its label and the paper: CD45RA-negative fraction. The clonotype was recovered from a woman in her twenties or thirties in good health. The V and J segments used are TRBV27 and TRBJ2-7, and 10 junction bases match TRBD2. The CDR3 corresponds to CASQRLAGSYEQYF. The nucleotides read TGTGCCAGCCAACGACTAGCGGGCTCCTACGAGCAGTACTTC.